The 6 T cell receptor beta chains in this list originate from one sample, sequenced in a study of PD-1 and CTLA-4 blockade in melanoma (dated by TCRdb to about 2021). Library prep was done by the immunoSEQ multiplex PCR assay. TCRdb took over this immuneACCESS table, retaining in-frame rearrangements with V and J assigned. Such tables are incomplete; in checked studies, under half of the missing clones stem from an unresolved V gene, and the remainder is unexplained. Within this sample are tens of thousands of clones, with around 90% of them counted one time only. The top ten hold approximately 6.4% of the sample. Sequenced here: CD8+ T cells from peripheral blood, sampled from a patient given anti-PD-1 treatment. Receptors originate from a human donor with melanoma.

V is TRBV29-1 and J is TRBJ2-2; the match to TRBD2 covers 8 bases. V trimming: 0 bases; J trimming: 0 bases; junction bases outside the gene matches: 6. The CDR3 runs to 17 residues. Germline V CDR1 and CDR2: SQVTM, ANQGSEA. CDR3 protein: CSVEEPTSGANTGELFF. For the CDR3, the DNA is TGCAGCGTTGAAGAACCTACTAGCGGTGCGAACACCGGGGAGCTGTTTTTT.

The chain joins TRBV13 to TRBJ1-3; D gene ambiguous. V lost 5 bases and J 5 bases, leaving 13 bases between the germline ends. CDR3 length: 14 residues. The germline gives CDR1 PRHDT, CDR2 FYEKMQ (reference sequence). CDR3 coding DNA: TGTGCCAGCAGCACGCGATCACCAAGAAACACCATATATTTT. Protein: CASSTRSPRNTIYF.

This chain connects TRBV2 to TRBJ2-2; the D is unclear. This CDR3 is built from 13 residues. The V end was cut by 3 bases, the J end by 7 bases, with 9 bases between. Germline V gives CDR1 SNHLY, CDR2 FYNNEI. The CDR3 nucleotides are TGTGCCAGCAGTGATGGGGAACACGGGGAGCTGTTTTTT. This codes for CASSDGEHGELFF.

V usage is TRBV11-2 and J usage is TRBJ1-2; D gene uncertain. The CDR3 extends over 12 amino acids. Germline V lookup: CDR1 SGHAT, CDR2 FQNNGV. V was clipped by 1 base and J by 8 bases, with 8 bases between them. The CDR3 is CASSLGGLGYTF. Written as DNA, the CDR3 is TGTGCCAGCAGCTTAGGGGGTTTGGGCTACACCTTC.

The rearrangement uses TRBV12-3 or TRBV12-4 and TRBJ2-7; the D is unclear. This CDR3 spans 11 amino acids. Trimming took 3 bases from V and 5 from J, leaving 5 bases between them. The DNA for the CDR3 is TGTGCCAGCAGTTTCTCGGACGAGCAGTACTTC. Encoded protein: CASSFSDEQYF.

The gene calls are TRBV2 and TRBJ1-1; no clear D gene. There are 14 residues in the CDR3. Germline CDR1 and CDR2: SNHLY and FYNNEI. Between the trimmed V and J ends, which lost 7 bases and 0 bases, there was a span of 12 bases. CDR3 sequence reads: CASIPLFMNTEAFF. CDR3 in DNA: TGTGCCAGCATTCCTCTCTTCATGAACACTGAAGCTTTCTTT.